This passage covers 29 T cell receptor beta chains from one sample sequenced in a study of T-cell memory formation after mild COVID-19. TCRdb reprocessed the 5' RACE reads via MiXCR and lists one record per CDR3 protein. The sample lists about 310,000 distinct CDR3 sequences; approximately 19% were seen once. The specimen was PBMCs or a T cell subset sorted from them (not recorded which). These receptors came from a man aged 18 to 30 who had mild COVID-19 (a few samples of this study predate the infection). Cell type and time point are not known.

This clonotype was observed a handful of times. This chain's CDR3 is CASSQERGWNYGYTF. CDR3 nucleotide sequence: TGCGCCAGCAGCCAAGAGAGAGGATGGAACTATGGCTACACCTTC. The rearrangement uses TRBV4-1 and TRBJ1-2; no clear D gene. This CDR3 has 15 amino acids. V shed 0 bases and J shed 2 bases, with 10 bases lying between them. CDR1 and CDR2 (germline): MGHRA, YSYEKL.

This clonotype was counted a single time. The V call is TRBV19, the J call TRBJ1-2; possible D gene TRBD1, 5 bases. CDR1 and CDR2 (germline): LNHDA, SQIVND (reference sequence). Deletions cut 3 bases from V and 0 bases from J, with 11 bases between. The CDR3 totals 15 residues. The CDR3 loop reads CASSIQGYTNYGYTF. Written as DNA, the CDR3 is TGTGCCAGTAGTATCCAGGGTTATACTAACTATGGCTACACCTTC.

The V and J genes are TRBV7-9 and TRBJ1-5; D gene uncertain. V lost 8 bases to trimming and J lost 2 bases, with 10 bases between them. The CDR3 has 13 amino acids. Germline V gene data show CDR1 as SEHNR and CDR2 as FQNEAQ (reference sequence). In DNA, the CDR3 is TGTGCCAGCGGCCGGGAGGGCAATCAGCCCCAGCATTTT. Encoded protein: CASGREGNQPQHF.

This clonotype was detected only a few times. The genes are TRBV7-2 and TRBJ2-1, with 11 bases lining up with TRBD2. CDR3 size: 17 residues. V lost 1 base to trimming and J lost 3 bases; unmatched junction nucleotides: 5. Per germline, CDR1 SGHTA and CDR2 FQGNSA. The CDR3 sequence: CASSLVSSGGFYNEQFF. The CDR3 DNA reads as TGTGCCAGCAGCTTAGTGTCTAGCGGGGGGTTCTACAATGAGCAGTTCTTC.

The chain combines TRBV6-1 with TRBJ1-1; 9 bases line up with TRBD1. The CDR3 spans 14 residues. The germline CDR1 and CDR2 sequences are MNHNS and SASEGT. Trimming cost V 6 bases and J 3 bases; bases outside gene matches: 5. The CDR3 DNA follows: TGTGCCAGCAGGGGACAGGGCGGGTACACTGAAGCTTTCTTT. This encodes CASRGQGGYTEAFF.

The genes are TRBV7-9 and TRBJ1-1; D gene unclear. Germline CDR1 SEHNR, CDR2 FQNEAQ (reference sequence). V lost 6 bases and J 8 bases, leaving 13 bases between the germline ends. This CDR3 has 12 residues. The CDR3 reads CASRESQEEAFF. The CDR3 coding sequence is TGTGCCAGCAGAGAAAGCCAGGAGGAAGCTTTCTTT.

This clonotype was found a few times. V and J are TRBV6-1 and TRBJ1-5; D unresolved. Looked up from germline, CDR1 is MNHNS and CDR2 is SASEGT. Deletions cut 6 bases from V and 10 bases from J, with 13 bases between. The CDR3 is made up of 12 amino acids. CDR3 residues: CASSPDPSPQHF. Written as DNA, the CDR3 is TGTGCCAGCAGCCCGGACCCATCACCCCAGCATTTT.

This clonotype was observed at least ten times. The chain carries TRBV18 and TRBJ2-5; D uncertain. Trimming removed 0 bases at V and 5 bases at J, with 13 bases between. Germline loops: CDR1 KGHSH, CDR2 LQKENI. The CDR3 is made up of 15 amino acids. In DNA form, the CDR3 reads TGTGCCAGCTCACCACCCGATACCGGTGGGGAGACCCAGTACTTC. Its protein is CASSPPDTGGETQYF.

This clonotype was picked up a small number of times. This sequence joins TRBV27 and TRBJ1-4; TRBD1 is a possible D gene (5 bases). Trimming removed 8 bases at V and 6 bases at J, with 16 bases between. The CDR3 length is 14 residues. Germline-derived CDR1 and CDR2 are MNHEY and SMNVEV (reference sequence). This CDR3 reads CASAWGSGYEKLFF. The DNA for the CDR3 is TGTGCCAGCGCATGGGGGTCTGGGTATGAAAAACTGTTTTTT.

The rearrangement links TRBV7-3 to TRBJ2-3; D possibly uses TRBD1 or TRBD2 (5 bases each). V gave up 0 bases and J gave up 5 bases, with 18 bases separating them. Germline loops: CDR1 SGHTA, CDR2 FQGTGA. The CDR3 runs 17 residues. CDR3 amino acids: CASSLTFGTTAKDTQYF. The CDR3 DNA reads as TGTGCCAGCAGCTTAACGTTCGGGACGACTGCAAAAGATACGCAGTATTTT. Variable domain in full (rest from reference TRBV7-3 and TRBJ2-3): GAGVSQTPSNKVTEKGKYVELRCDPISGHTALYWYRQSLGQGPEFLIYFQGTGAADDSGLPNDRFFAVRPEGSVSTLKIQRTERGDSAVYLCASSLTFGTTAKDTQYFGPGTRLTVL.

This clonotype was seen a few times. The V gene is TRBV29-1, the J gene TRBJ1-1; no clear D. V lost 7 bases, J lost 4 bases, and 13 bases lay in between. The germline V gene has CDR1 SQVTM and CDR2 ANQGSEA. The CDR3 runs to 12 residues. The chain's CDR3 is CSAPEGGTEAFF. CDR3 nucleotides: TGCAGCGCCCCGGAGGGCGGCACTGAAGCTTTCTTT.

This clonotype was detected a few times. The chain recombines TRBV7-2 with TRBJ2-5; D is unclear. This CDR3 has 14 amino acids. Germline V gives CDR1 SGHTA, CDR2 FQGNSA. Trimming left V 5 bases short and J 5 bases short, with 15 bases between. CDR3 sequence (DNA): TGTGCCAGCAGCACCACCGGGCACCTGGAGACCCAGTACTTC. Encoded protein: CASSTTGHLETQYF.

This clonotype was picked up a small number of times. The genes are TRBV7-9 and TRBJ2-7, with 8 bases matching TRBD1. The CDR3 is 17 amino acids. The junction had 18 bases not matched to a gene; V was cut back by 4 bases and J by 7 bases. Germline V gene data show CDR1 as SEHNR and CDR2 as FQNEAQ (reference sequence). CDR3 in DNA: TGTGCCAGCAGCTCCCGATCCCCCCCGGGACAGGTCCGGGAGCAGTACTTC. It translates to CASSSRSPPGQVREQYF. Complete variable domain (other parts from reference TRBV7-9 and TRBJ2-7): DTGVSQNPRHKITKRGQNVTFRCDPISEHNRLYWYRQTLGQGPEFLTYFQNEAQLEKSRLLSDRFSAERPKGSFSTLEIQRTEQGDSAMYLCASSSRSPPGQVREQYFGPGTRLTVT.

This clonotype was seen more than once but under ten times. Germline is not matched at one junction end, which may reflect a read error. The chain combines TRBV24-1 with TRBJ2-3, with D perhaps matching TRBD1 or TRBD2 (5 bases each). Germline V gives CDR1 KGHDR, CDR2 SFDVKD. The CDR3 sequence is 16 residues long. CDR3 loop: CATSDFRGALTGTQYF. CDR3 DNA sequence: TGTGCCACCAGTGATTTTCGAGGGGCTCTCACAGGTACGCAGTATTTT.

There are a few counts of this clonotype. The chain couples TRBV29-1 to TRBJ2-7; a weak D match, TRBD1 (6 bases). The CDR3 runs to 13 residues. V lost 4 bases, J lost 0 bases, and 10 bases lay in between. CDR1 is SQVTM and CDR2 is ANQGSEA in the germline V gene. In DNA, the CDR3 is TGCAGCGTTGCGGACAGAAACTCCTACGAGCAGTACTTC. Its translation: CSVADRNSYEQYF.

The V and J genes are TRBV6-2 or TRBV6-3 and TRBJ1-1; TRBD1 matches 7 bases. Trimming at V came to 11 bases and at J to 0 bases, leaving 6 bases not matched to a gene. The CDR3 runs to 13 residues. CDR1 is MNHEY, CDR2 SVGEGT, per germline. This CDR3 is CAGRDRVNTEAFF. The CDR3 region has the DNA TGTGCCGGGAGGGACAGAGTGAACACTGAAGCTTTCTTT.

The CDR3 DNA is TGCAGCGTTGGAGGGGGGGCCGACTCCTACAATGAGCAGTTCTTC. Translated: CSVGGGADSYNEQFF. V gene TRBV29-1 combines with J gene TRBJ2-1; D perhaps matches TRBD2 (7 bases). The CDR3 runs to 15 residues. The V gene lost 4 bases and the J gene lost 0 bases, with 13 bases spanning the gap. CDR1 is SQVTM and CDR2 is ANQGSEA in the germline V gene.

This rearrangement joins TRBV27 to TRBJ1-5; D possibly corresponds to TRBD1 (5 bases). The V end was cut by 4 bases, the J end by 2 bases, with 12 bases between. The CDR3 length is 15 residues. Per the germline V gene, CDR1 is MNHEY and CDR2 is SMNVEV (reference sequence). The CDR3 bases are TGTGCCAGCAGTTCGGCAGCGGGGGGCAATCAGCCCCAGCATTTT. It translates to CASSSAAGGNQPQHF.

The chain combines TRBV6-2 or TRBV6-3 with TRBJ1-2; 8 bases match TRBD1. V trimming: 6 bases; J trimming: 4 bases; junction bases outside the gene matches: 7. The CDR3 is 14 amino acids. Germline V gene data show CDR1 as MNHEY and CDR2 as SVGEGT. The CDR3 loop reads CASRRTGISYGYTF. Written as DNA, the CDR3 is TGTGCCAGCAGGAGGACAGGGATCTCCTATGGCTACACCTTC.

This clonotype was observed a handful of times. This chain's CDR3 is CAWSPRTVNYGYTF. In nucleotides, the CDR3 is TGTGCCTGGAGTCCTCGGACGGTAAACTATGGCTACACCTTC. The chain recombines TRBV30 with TRBJ1-2; D unclear. This CDR3 region has 14 residues. V shed 2 bases and J shed 2 bases, with 12 bases lying between them. Germline CDR1 is GTSNPN and CDR2 is SVGIG (reference sequence).

This clonotype was found many times. The CDR3 spells CASSQIAGGQDTQYF. The CDR3 coding sequence is TGCGCCAGCAGCCAAATAGCGGGGGGGCAAGATACGCAGTATTTT. The V call is TRBV4-3, the J call TRBJ2-3; TRBD2 matches 11 bases. Per the germline V gene, CDR1 is LGHNA and CDR2 is YSLEER. V shed 2 bases, J shed 5 bases, and the junction held 3 bases outside the gene matches. The CDR3 is 15 residues long.

This clonotype was detected a few times. The V call is TRBV4-1, the J call TRBJ2-1; perhaps TRBD2 as D (6 bases). CDR3 size: 17 residues. V lost 4 bases to trimming and J lost 2 bases, with 18 bases between them. CDR1 MGHRA and CDR2 YSYEKL come from the germline V gene. CDR3 region: CASSPDTKRAAYNEQFF. The CDR3 DNA is TGCGCCAGCAGCCCAGACACCAAGCGGGCAGCCTACAATGAGCAGTTCTTC.

The chain has TRBV6-1 and TRBJ2-5, with 12 bases matching TRBD2. V dropped 8 bases and J dropped 2; count of bases not matched to a gene: 6. This CDR3 is built from 15 residues. Looked up from germline, CDR1 is MNHNS and CDR2 is SASEGT. CDR3 protein: CASCPGLAGQETQYF. In nucleotides, the CDR3 is TGTGCCAGCTGCCCTGGACTAGCGGGGCAAGAGACCCAGTACTTC.

This clonotype was counted only a few times. CDR3 coding DNA: TGTGCCACCAGTGCTCTCCCGAGCGGTGCCTACGAGCAGTACTTC. Protein product: CATSALPSGAYEQYF. The gene calls are TRBV24-1 and TRBJ2-7, with a possible D match to TRBD2 (5 bases). Trimming shortened V by 5 bases and J by 2 bases, and 15 bases separated the two germline ends. This CDR3 comprises 15 residues. Germline loops: CDR1 KGHDR, CDR2 SFDVKD.

This clonotype has a handful of counts. This chain connects TRBV12-5 to TRBJ2-3; 8 nucleotides match TRBD1. This CDR3 has 12 amino acids. Trimming cost V 6 bases and J 10 bases; bases outside gene matches: 6. In germline, CDR1 is LGHNT, CDR2 FRNRAP. In DNA, the CDR3 is TGTGCTAGTGGCCAAGACAGGGGAGCGCAGTATTTT. Its protein product is CASGQDRGAQYF.

This clonotype was found many times. At one boundary the junction diverges from the germline segment, which might be a read error. The rearrangement uses TRBV3-1 and TRBJ2-5, with a possible D match to TRBD2 (5 bases). Per germline, CDR1 LGHDT and CDR2 YNNKEL (reference sequence). CDR3 size: 14 residues. CDR3: CASSQAGKGETRYF. The CDR3 bases are TGTGCCAGCAGCCAGGCCGGAAAGGGAGAGACCCGGTACTTC.

This clonotype was recorded a few times. The chain carries TRBV18 and TRBJ2-3; 10 nucleotides agree with TRBD2. V lost 6 bases to trimming and J lost 6 bases; unmatched junction nucleotides: 12. Germline-derived CDR1 and CDR2 are KGHSH and LQKENI. This CDR3 region has 16 residues. The CDR3 coding sequence is TGTGCCAGCTCCCCAAACCCTAGCGGGGGAGGGGATACGCAGTATTTT. Protein sequence: CASSPNPSGGGDTQYF.

The genes are TRBV7-9 and TRBJ2-7; 8 nucleotides line up with TRBD1. The germline gives CDR1 SEHNR, CDR2 FQNEAQ (reference sequence). The CDR3 is made up of 14 amino acids. V was clipped by 6 bases and J by 0 bases; unmatched bases: 4. This chain's CDR3 is CASRPRGPSYEQYF. The CDR3, as DNA: TGTGCCAGCAGACCCAGGGGGCCCTCCTACGAGCAGTACTTC.

This clonotype was recorded once. The rearrangement joins TRBV9 to TRBJ1-1; no clear D. The CDR3 runs to 15 residues. V was pared by 0 bases and J by 0 bases, with 9 bases between. CDR1 is SGDLS and CDR2 is YYNGEE in the germline V gene. CDR3 coding DNA: TGTGCCAGCAGCGTAGTCGGTGCGGTGAACACTGAAGCTTTCTTT. It encodes CASSVVGAVNTEAFF.